This TCR beta chain was recovered during a study of blood T cell repertoires in COVID-19. Whole-study context: The United States, Italy and Spain were the sources of the acute and convalescent COVID-19 samples. The cDNA or gDNA used as material had been derived from T cells, B-cell-depleted T cells, or PBMCs.

CDR1 SGHRS and CDR2 YFSETQ come from the germline V gene. V was cut by 0 bases and J by 1 base, with 7 bases left in between. The CDR3 sequence is 14 residues long. Profiling relied on immunoSEQ multiplex PCR, and the TCRdb table lists in-frame clones only, not all of them. This sample yields approximately 500,000 clones, of which roughly 89% are seen a single time; 7.5% to 9% belongs to the top ten. The chain has TRBV5-1 and TRBJ1-1; no reliable D call. This clonotype was sampled from a woman between 50 and 59 years old with COVID-19, enrolled during active disease. Sequenced: peripheral blood. The DNA for the CDR3 is TGCGCCAGCAGCTTGGGGGCAGCGAACACTGAAGCTTTCTTT. Translated: CASSLGAANTEAFF.